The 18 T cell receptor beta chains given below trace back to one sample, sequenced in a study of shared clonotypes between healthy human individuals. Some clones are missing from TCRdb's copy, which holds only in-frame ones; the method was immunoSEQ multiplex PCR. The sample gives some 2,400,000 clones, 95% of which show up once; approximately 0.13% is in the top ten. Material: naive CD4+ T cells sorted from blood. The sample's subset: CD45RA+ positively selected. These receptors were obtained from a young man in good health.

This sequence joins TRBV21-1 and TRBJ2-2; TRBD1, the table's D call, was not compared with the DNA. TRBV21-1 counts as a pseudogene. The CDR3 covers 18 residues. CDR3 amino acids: CASSTSGTGGIGTGELFF. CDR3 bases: TGTGCCAGCAGCACTTCCGGGACAGGTGGTATCGGGACCGGGGAGCTGTTTTTT.

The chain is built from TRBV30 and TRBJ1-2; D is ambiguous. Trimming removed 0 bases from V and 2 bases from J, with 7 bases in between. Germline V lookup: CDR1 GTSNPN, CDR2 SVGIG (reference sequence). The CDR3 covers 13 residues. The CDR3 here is CAWSVAQNYGYTF. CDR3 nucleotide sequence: TGTGCCTGGAGTGTAGCCCAGAACTATGGCTACACCTTC.

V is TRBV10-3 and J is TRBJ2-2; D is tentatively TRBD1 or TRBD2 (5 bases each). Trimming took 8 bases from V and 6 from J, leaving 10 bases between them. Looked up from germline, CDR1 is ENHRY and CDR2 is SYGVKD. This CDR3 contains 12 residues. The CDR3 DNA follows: TGTGCCATCGCTAGGGACGCCGGGGAGCTGTTTTTT. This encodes CAIARDAGELFF.

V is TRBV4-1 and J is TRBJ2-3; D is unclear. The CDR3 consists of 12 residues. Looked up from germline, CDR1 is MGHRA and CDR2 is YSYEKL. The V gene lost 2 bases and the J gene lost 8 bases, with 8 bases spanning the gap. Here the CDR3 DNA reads TGCGCCAGCAGCCAACCGGGCCGTACGCAGTATTTT. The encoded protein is CASSQPGRTQYF.

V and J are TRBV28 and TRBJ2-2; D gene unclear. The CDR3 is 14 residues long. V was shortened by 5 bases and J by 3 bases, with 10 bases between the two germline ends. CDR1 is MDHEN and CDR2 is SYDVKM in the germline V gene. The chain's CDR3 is CASSPTIDTGELFF. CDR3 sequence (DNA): TGTGCCAGCAGTCCCACGATAGACACCGGGGAGCTGTTTTTT.

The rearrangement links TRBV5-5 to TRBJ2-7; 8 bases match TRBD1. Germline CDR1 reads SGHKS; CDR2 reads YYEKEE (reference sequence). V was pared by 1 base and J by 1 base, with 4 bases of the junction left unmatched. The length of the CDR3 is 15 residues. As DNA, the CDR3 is TGTGCCAGCAGCTTGTTAACAGGGGGATCCTACGAGCAGTACTTC. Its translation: CASSLLTGGSYEQYF.

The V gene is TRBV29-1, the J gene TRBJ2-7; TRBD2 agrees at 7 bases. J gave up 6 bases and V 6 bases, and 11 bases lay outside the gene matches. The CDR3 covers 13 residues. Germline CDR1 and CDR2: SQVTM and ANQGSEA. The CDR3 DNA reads TGCAGCGTGTATCAACCATTAGCGGGCGAGCAGTACTTC. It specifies CSVYQPLAGEQYF.

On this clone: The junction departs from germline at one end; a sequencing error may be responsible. The CDR3 DNA reads as TGTGCCAGCAGTGAGGAGACAGTTATTCTATGGCTAGGGTTC. Protein: CASSEETVILWLGF. The chain couples TRBV6-6 to TRBJ1-2; D may be TRBD1 (5 bases). CDR3 length: 14 residues. Germline CDR1 MNHNY, CDR2 SVGAGI (reference sequence).

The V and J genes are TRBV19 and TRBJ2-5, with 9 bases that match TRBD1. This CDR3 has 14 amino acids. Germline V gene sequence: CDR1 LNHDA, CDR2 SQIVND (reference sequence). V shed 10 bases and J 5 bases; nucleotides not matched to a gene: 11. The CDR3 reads CANHTGGEIETQYF. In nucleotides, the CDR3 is TGTGCCAACCACACAGGGGGCGAAATCGAGACCCAGTACTTC.

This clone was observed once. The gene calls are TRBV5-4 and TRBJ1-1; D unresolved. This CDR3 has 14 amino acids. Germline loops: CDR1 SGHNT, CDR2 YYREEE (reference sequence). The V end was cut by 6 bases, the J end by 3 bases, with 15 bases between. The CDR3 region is CASTRALGDTEAFF. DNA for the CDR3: TGTGCCAGCACCCGAGCCCTGGGCGACACTGAAGCTTTCTTT.

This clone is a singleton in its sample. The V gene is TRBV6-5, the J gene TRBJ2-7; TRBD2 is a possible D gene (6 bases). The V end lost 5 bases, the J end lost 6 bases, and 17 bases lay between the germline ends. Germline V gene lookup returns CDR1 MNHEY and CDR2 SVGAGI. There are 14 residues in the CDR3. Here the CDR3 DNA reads TGTGCCAGCAGTATCGGACGGTTGGGGGGCGAGCAGTACTTC. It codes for CASSIGRLGGEQYF.

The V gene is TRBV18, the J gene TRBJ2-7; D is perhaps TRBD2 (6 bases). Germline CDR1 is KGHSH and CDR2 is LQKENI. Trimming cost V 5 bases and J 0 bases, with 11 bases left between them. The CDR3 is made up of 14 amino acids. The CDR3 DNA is TGTGCCAGCTCAAAAGGGACTGGCTCCTACGAGCAGTACTTC. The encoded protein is CASSKGTGSYEQYF. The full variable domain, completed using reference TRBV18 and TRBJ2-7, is NAGVMQNPRHLVRRRGQEARLRCSPMKGHSHVYWYRQLPEEGLKFMVYLQKENIIDESGMPKERFSAEFPKEGPSILRIQQVVRGDSAAYFCASSKGTGSYEQYFGPGTRLTVT.

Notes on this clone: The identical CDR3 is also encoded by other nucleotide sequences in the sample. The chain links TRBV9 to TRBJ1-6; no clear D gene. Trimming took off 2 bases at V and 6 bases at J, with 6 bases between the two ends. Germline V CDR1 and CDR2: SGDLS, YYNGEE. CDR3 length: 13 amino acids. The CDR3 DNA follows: TGTGCCAGCAGCGTTACCGGTAATTCACCCCTCCACTTT. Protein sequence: CASSVTGNSPLHF. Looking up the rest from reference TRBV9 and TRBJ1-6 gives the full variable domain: DSGVTQTPKHLITATGQRVTLRCSPRSGDLSVYWYQQSLDQGLQFLIQYYNGEERAKGNILERFSAQQFPDLHSELNLSSLELGDSALYFCASSVTGNSPLHFGNGTRLTVT.

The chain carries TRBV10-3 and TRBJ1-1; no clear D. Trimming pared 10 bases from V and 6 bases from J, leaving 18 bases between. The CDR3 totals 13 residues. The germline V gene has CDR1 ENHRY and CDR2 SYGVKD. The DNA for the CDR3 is TGTGCCACCAAGAAAGGTCTCCTCTCTGAAGCTTTCTTT. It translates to CATKKGLLSEAFF.

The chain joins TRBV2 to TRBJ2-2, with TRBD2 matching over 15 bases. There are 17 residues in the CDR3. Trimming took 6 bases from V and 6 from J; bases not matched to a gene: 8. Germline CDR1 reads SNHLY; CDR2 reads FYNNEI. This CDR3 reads CASRTGTSGGKAGELFF. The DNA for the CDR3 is TGTGCCAGCAGAACCGGGACTAGCGGGGGGAAAGCCGGGGAGCTGTTTTTT. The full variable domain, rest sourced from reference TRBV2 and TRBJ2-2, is EPEVTQTPSHQVTQMGQEVILRCVPISNHLYFYWYRQILGQKVEFLVSFYNNEISEKSEIFDDQFSVERPDGSNFTLKIRSTKLEDSAMYFCASRTGTSGGKAGELFFGEGSRLTVL.

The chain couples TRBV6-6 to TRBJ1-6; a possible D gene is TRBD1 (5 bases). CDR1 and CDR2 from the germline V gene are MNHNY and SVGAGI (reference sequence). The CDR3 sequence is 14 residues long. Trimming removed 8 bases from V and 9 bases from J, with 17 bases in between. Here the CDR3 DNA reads TGTGCCAGCCAGCCCGGGACTGTAAGTTCACCCCTCCACTTT. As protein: CASQPGTVSSPLHF.

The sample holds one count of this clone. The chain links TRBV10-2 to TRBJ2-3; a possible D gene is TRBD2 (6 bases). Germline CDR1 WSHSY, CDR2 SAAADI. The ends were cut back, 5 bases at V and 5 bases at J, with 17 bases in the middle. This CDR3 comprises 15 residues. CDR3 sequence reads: CASSLRRVGVDTQYF. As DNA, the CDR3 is TGCGCCAGCAGTCTGCGGAGGGTTGGGGTAGATACGCAGTATTTT.

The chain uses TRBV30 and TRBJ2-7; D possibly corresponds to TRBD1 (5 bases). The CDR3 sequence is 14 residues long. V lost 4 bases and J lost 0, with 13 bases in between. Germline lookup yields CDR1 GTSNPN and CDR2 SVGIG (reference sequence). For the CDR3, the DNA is TGTGCCTGGATCGTAGGACACCCCTCCTACGAGCAGTACTTC. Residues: CAWIVGHPSYEQYF.